Each of the 19 T cell receptor beta chains below was sequenced from the same sample in a study of cytomegalovirus exposure and HLA in healthy donors (dated by TCRdb to the late 2010s). Library generation was performed with the immunoSEQ multiplex PCR assay. The multiplex PCR relied on a mix of 60 forward primers for TCR Vbeta segments and 13 reverse primers for TCR Jbeta segments. The source is immuneACCESS, and TCRdb retained only in-frame sequences with V and J called. Part of the clones is not carried over; for the studies checked, unresolved V genes explain less than half of this, and the remainder is unexplained. Counted in this sample were under 150,000 clones; about three quarters of them appeared once. The ten largest clones take up around 3.3% of the sample. The sequenced material came from PBMCs. The receptors come from a woman under 40 in good health and CMV-seropositive.

Notes on this clone: Other DNA sequences in the same sample also yield this CDR3. J is TRBJ2-7 and V is TRBV12-1; TRBD1 is taken as the D call from the table, unchecked against the DNA. TRBV12-1 is given as a pseudogene. The CDR3 runs 14 residues. The CDR3 spells CASRTGEIPYEQYF. Here the CDR3 DNA reads TGTGCCAGCAGGACAGGGGAGATACCCTACGAGCAGTACTTC.

This clone turned up a few times. The V and J genes are TRBV10-2 and TRBJ2-5, with 8 positions matching TRBD2. The germline gives CDR1 WSHSY, CDR2 SAAADI. The V and J ends lost 3 bases and 10 bases, in that order; junction bases with no gene match: 7. The CDR3 length is 13 residues. CDR3 DNA: TGCGCCAGCAGTGACATGCGGGGGGCGCTCCAGTACTTC. This sequence encodes CASSDMRGALQYF.

The chain couples TRBV5-1 to TRBJ2-2, with TRBD2 matching over 11 bases. The germline gives CDR1 SGHRS, CDR2 YFSETQ. The CDR3 is 17 amino acids. V dropped 4 bases and J dropped 1; count of bases not matched to a gene: 6. CDR3 nucleotide sequence: TGCGCCAGCAGCGCTTCTCTAGCGGGGGGGAACACCGGGGAGCTGTTTTTT. It is translated as CASSASLAGGNTGELFF.

V and J are TRBV7-3 and TRBJ2-3; no definite D call. V was pared by 2 bases and J by 10 bases, with 10 bases between. CDR3 size: 12 residues. CDR1 and CDR2 from the germline V gene are SGHTA and FQGTGA. The CDR3 nucleotides are TGTGCCAGCAGCTTAGAACCCGGTGCGCAGTATTTT. Translated, it gives CASSLEPGAQYF. Combining the CDR3 with reference TRBV7-3 and TRBJ2-3 gives the whole variable domain GAGVSQTPSNKVTEKGKYVELRCDPISGHTALYWYRQSLGQGPEFLIYFQGTGAADDSGLPNDRFFAVRPEGSVSTLKIQRTERGDSAVYLCASSLEPGAQYFGPGTRLTVL.

This chain links TRBV25-1 with TRBJ2-3, with D perhaps TRBD1 (6 bases). Trimming removed 2 bases at V and 3 bases at J, with 9 bases between. There are 14 residues in the CDR3. Germline V gene sequence: CDR1 MGHDK, CDR2 SYGVNS. The CDR3 loop is CASSEPRGTDTQYF. In DNA, the CDR3 is TGTGCCAGCAGTGAACCCAGGGGTACAGATACGCAGTATTTT.

This chain uses TRBV11-2 with TRBJ2-1; 11 nucleotides match TRBD2. The germline CDR1 and CDR2 sequences are SGHAT and FQNNGV. The CDR3 is 17 residues long. Germline trimming cut 5 bases from V and 9 bases from J; bases unmatched to any gene: 15. CDR3 in amino acids: CASSPIRLAGGPGEQFF. The CDR3 nucleotides are TGTGCCAGCAGCCCCATCCGGTTAGCGGGGGGGCCGGGTGAGCAGTTCTTC.

The chain carries TRBV5-1 and TRBJ2-5; TRBD2 matches at 10 bases. CDR1 is SGHRS, CDR2 YFSETQ, per germline. CDR3 length: 16 residues. V shed 4 bases, J shed 7 bases, and the junction held 13 bases outside the gene matches. The CDR3 region has the DNA TGCGCCAGCAGCATCACTAGCGGGGCCTCCATAGGGACCCAGTACTTC. Translating it yields CASSITSGASIGTQYF.

There are a few counts of this clone. CDR3 region: CASSPSVGQGGYGYTF. The DNA of the CDR3 is TGTGCCAGTAGTCCAAGCGTTGGACAGGGCGGCTATGGCTACACCTTC. This chain connects TRBV19 to TRBJ1-2, with 8 bases lining up with TRBD1. The J segment lost 4 bases and the V segment lost 5 bases, leaving 12 bases of the junction unmatched. The CDR3 length is 16 residues. CDR1 and CDR2 (germline): LNHDA, SQIVND (reference sequence).

The rearrangement links TRBV6-1 to TRBJ1-1; D possibly corresponds to TRBD1 (6 bases). Per the germline V gene, CDR1 is MNHNS and CDR2 is SASEGT. Trimming pared 6 bases from V and 7 bases from J, leaving 15 bases between. The CDR3 is 13 residues long. The CDR3 nucleotides are TGTGCCAGCAGACTCGGGACACTTAGTGAAGCTTTCTTT. It yields the protein CASRLGTLSEAFF.

The chain has TRBV28 and TRBJ1-1; possibly TRBD1 for D (6 bases). The CDR3 has 14 residues. The V end lost 2 bases, the J end lost 1 base, and 8 bases lay between the germline ends. The germline V gene has CDR1 MDHEN and CDR2 SYDVKM. The CDR3 DNA reads as TGTGCCAGCAGTTTACTCAGGGGGAACACTGAAGCTTTCTTT. Translation gives CASSLLRGNTEAFF.

This sequence joins TRBV2 and TRBJ1-2; 12 nucleotides align to TRBD1. Germline loops: CDR1 SNHLY, CDR2 FYNNEI. This CDR3 region has 14 residues. V lost 7 bases, J lost 8 bases, and 8 bases stayed unmatched. This CDR3 is CASIPGQGASGYTF. The CDR3 region has the DNA TGTGCCAGCATACCGGGACAGGGGGCGAGCGGCTACACCTTC.

This clone was seen once. The gene calls are TRBV28 and TRBJ2-1, with 14 bases matching TRBD2. This CDR3 is built from 17 residues. The germline V gene encodes CDR1 MDHEN and CDR2 SYDVKM. V was clipped by 0 bases and J by 6 bases; unmatched bases: 4. The DNA for the CDR3 is TGTGCCAGCAGTTTATGGGTGACTAGCGGGGGGGCCAATGAGCAGTTCTTC. Protein product: CASSLWVTSGGANEQFF.

The chain couples TRBV6-5 to TRBJ1-3; 9 positions match TRBD1. The germline gives CDR1 MNHEY, CDR2 SVGAGI. The V gene end was trimmed by 4 bases and the J gene end by 4 bases; junction bases not matched to a gene: 5. The CDR3 is made up of 15 amino acids. In DNA, the CDR3 is TGTGCCAGCAGTTCCGGGACAGGGTGGGGAAACACCATATATTTT. Residues: CASSSGTGWGNTIYF.

This clone has just a few counts. The chain combines TRBV7-2 with TRBJ2-6; TRBD1 matches at 7 bases. Germline trimming cut 7 bases from V and 0 bases from J; bases unmatched to any gene: 12. The germline V gene encodes CDR1 SGHTA and CDR2 FQGNSA. The CDR3 consists of 18 residues. As DNA, the CDR3 is TGTGCCAGCATCAACAGGGGAAATACCCCCTCTGGGGCCAACGTCCTGACTTTC. Its protein is CASINRGNTPSGANVLTF. Looking up the rest from reference TRBV7-2 and TRBJ2-6 gives the full variable domain: GAGVSQSPSNKVTEKGKDVELRCDPISGHTALYWYRQSLGQGLEFLIYFQGNSAPDKSGLPSDRFSAERTGGSVSTLTIQRTQQEDSAVYLCASINRGNTPSGANVLTFGAGSRLTVL.

This rearrangement joins TRBV25-1 to TRBJ1-2; 7 bases fit TRBD1. This CDR3 contains 15 residues. CDR1 is MGHDK, CDR2 SYGVNS, per germline. The V segment lost 2 bases and the J segment 4 bases; nucleotides outside the gene matches: 7. CDR3 sequence (DNA): TGTGCCAGCAGTGAACGACAGGGTAGTATCTATGGCTACACCTTC. It encodes CASSERQGSIYGYTF.

Written as DNA, the CDR3 is TGTGCCAGCAGCCTCTACGGGGGGCGAGATACGCAGTATTTT. Its translation is CASSLYGGRDTQYF. V gene TRBV7-3 combines with J gene TRBJ2-3; D might be TRBD2 (7 bases). The germline CDR1 and CDR2 sequences are SGHTA and FQGTGA. V shed 5 bases and J shed 5 bases, with 14 bases lying between them. This CDR3 has 14 residues. The full variable domain, rest sourced from reference TRBV7-3 and TRBJ2-3, is GAGVSQTPSNKVTEKGKYVELRCDPISGHTALYWYRQSLGQGPEFLIYFQGTGAADDSGLPNDRFFAVRPEGSVSTLKIQRTERGDSAVYLCASSLYGGRDTQYFGPGTRLTVL.

The chain carries TRBV9 and TRBJ1-6; unclear D gene. The length of the CDR3 is 13 residues. V was pared by 0 bases and J by 8 bases, with 6 bases between. The germline V gene has CDR1 SGDLS and CDR2 YYNGEE. Here the CDR3 reads CASSVGSDSPLHF. DNA for the CDR3: TGTGCCAGCAGCGTAGGGTCGGATTCACCCCTCCACTTT. The full variable domain, rest sourced from reference TRBV9 and TRBJ1-6, is DSGVTQTPKHLITATGQRVTLRCSPRSGDLSVYWYQQSLDQGLQFLIQYYNGEERAKGNILERFSAQQFPDLHSELNLSSLELGDSALYFCASSVGSDSPLHFGNGTRLTVT.

The chain carries TRBV23-1 and TRBJ2-5, with D possibly being TRBD1 (6 bases). TRBV23-1 is an ORF; its function is uncertain. This CDR3 is 15 amino acids long. Trimming stripped 4 bases from V and 2 bases from J, with 14 bases between. CDR3 in amino acids: CASSLTTGEQETQYF. The DNA for the CDR3 is TGCGCCAGCAGTCTGACGACAGGAGAGCAAGAGACCCAGTACTTC.

The V and J genes are TRBV30 and TRBJ2-7; possibly TRBD2 for D (5 bases). The germline gives CDR1 GTSNPN, CDR2 SVGIG (reference sequence). This CDR3 has 13 amino acids. V lost 0 bases to trimming and J lost 6 bases, with 12 bases between them. CDR3 bases: TGTGCCTGGAGTGTACGGCGGGCAGTCGAGCAGTACTTC. The encoded protein is CAWSVRRAVEQYF.